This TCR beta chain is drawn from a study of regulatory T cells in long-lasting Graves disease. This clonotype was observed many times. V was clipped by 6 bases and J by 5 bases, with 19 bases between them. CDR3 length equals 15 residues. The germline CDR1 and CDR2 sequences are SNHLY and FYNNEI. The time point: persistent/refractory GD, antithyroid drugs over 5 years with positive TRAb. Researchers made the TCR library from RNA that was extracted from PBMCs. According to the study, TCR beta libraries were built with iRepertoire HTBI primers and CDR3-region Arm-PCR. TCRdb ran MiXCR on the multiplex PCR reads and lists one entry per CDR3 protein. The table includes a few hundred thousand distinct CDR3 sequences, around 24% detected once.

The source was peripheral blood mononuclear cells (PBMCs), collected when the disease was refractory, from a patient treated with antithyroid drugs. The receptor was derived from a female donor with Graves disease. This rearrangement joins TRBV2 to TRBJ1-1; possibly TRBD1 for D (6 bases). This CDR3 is CASRPNAQGRTEAFF. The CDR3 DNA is TGTGCCAGCAGACCTAACGCACAGGGAAGAACTGAAGCTTTCTTT.